These 25 T cell receptor beta chains were all obtained from the same sample, sequenced in a study of control samples from healthy donors and cancer patients. Using immunoSEQ multiplex PCR, the repertoire was profiled, and TCRdb retains in-frame clones only, with some absent. The sample shows fewer than 70,000 clones, approximately 86% of them seen only once. Specimen: PBMCs. The receptors were gathered from a man aged 60-69 years with head and neck cancer.

The rearrangement links TRBV2 to TRBJ1-2; D is possibly TRBD1 (6 bases). There are 13 residues in the CDR3. Per germline, CDR1 SNHLY and CDR2 FYNNEI. Trimming removed 1 base at V and 5 bases at J, with 8 bases between. CDR3 bases: TGTGCCAGCAGTGAAGGGCAGGGGTATGGCTACACCTTC. Encoded protein: CASSEGQGYGYTF.

V gene TRBV7-9 combines with J gene TRBJ2-7; perhaps TRBD1 as D (6 bases). Between the trimmed V and J ends, which lost 3 bases and 3 bases, there was a span of 12 bases. Germline CDR1 SEHNR, CDR2 FQNEAQ (reference sequence). CDR3 length: 14 residues. The DNA of the CDR3 is TGTGCCAGCAGCTTCAGGGGAGTGGGCTACGAGCAGTACTTC. It codes for CASSFRGVGYEQYF. The complete variable domain, with remaining parts taken from reference TRBV7-9 and TRBJ2-7, reads DTGVSQNPRHKITKRGQNVTFRCDPISEHNRLYWYRQTLGQGPEFLTYFQNEAQLEKSRLLSDRFSAERPKGSFSTLEIQRTEQGDSAMYLCASSFRGVGYEQYFGPGTRLTVT.

The CDR3 DNA follows: TGTGCCAGCAGTCCTGGGGTGCAAGAGACCCAGTACTTC. Encoded protein: CASSPGVQETQYF. V usage is TRBV3-1 (or the pseudogene TRBV3-2) and J usage is TRBJ2-5; D is unclear. This CDR3 region has 13 residues. Germline loops: CDR1 LGHDT, CDR2 YNNKEL (reference sequence). Trimming left V 6 bases short and J 2 bases short, with 10 bases between.

The DNA of the CDR3 is TGTGCCAGCAGCCCCCGGACAGGGTGGGAAAAACTGTTTTTT. This gives the protein CASSPRTGWEKLFF. This chain uses TRBV7-2 with TRBJ1-4; 8 nucleotides line up with TRBD1. This CDR3 is 14 amino acids long. Germline V CDR1 and CDR2: SGHTA, FQGNSA. V was clipped by 5 bases and J by 8 bases; unmatched bases: 7.

The chain couples TRBV5-4 to TRBJ2-5, with D tentatively TRBD2 (5 bases). Between the trimmed V and J ends, which lost 0 bases and 5 bases, there was a span of 17 bases. CDR1 and CDR2 (germline): SGHNT, YYREEE (reference sequence). This CDR3 region has 16 residues. Here the CDR3 reads CASSLEARASLETQYF. The CDR3 DNA reads as TGTGCCAGCAGCTTGGAAGCTCGGGCTAGCTTGGAGACCCAGTACTTC.

This rearrangement joins TRBV20-1 to TRBJ1-2; D gene unclear. The CDR3 runs 11 residues. Germline V gene sequence: CDR1 DFQATT, CDR2 SNEGSKA (reference sequence). Trimming took off 6 bases at V and 3 bases at J, with 8 bases between the two ends. The CDR3 reads CSAFRDYGYTF. The CDR3 coding sequence is TGCAGTGCCTTTCGGGACTATGGCTACACCTTC.

The J gene is TRBJ1-1, the V gene TRBV12-3 or TRBV12-4; no clear D. The CDR3 is 13 amino acids. Trimming stripped 2 bases from V and 11 bases from J, with 15 bases between. The CDR3, as DNA: TGTGCCAGCAGTTTAAGATCGCCCCCCTGGGCTTTCTTT. Residues: CASSLRSPPWAFF.

The V gene is TRBV11-2, the J gene TRBJ2-7; D is unresolved. V shed 6 bases and J shed 7 bases, with 10 bases lying between them. Germline CDR1 and CDR2: SGHAT and FQNNGV. CDR3 length: 11 residues. CDR3 residues: CASSPLLEQYF. In DNA form, the CDR3 reads TGTGCCAGCAGTCCTCTTTTGGAGCAGTACTTC. The full variable domain, completed using reference TRBV11-2 and TRBJ2-7, is EAGVAQSPRYKIIEKRQSVAFWCNPISGHATLYWYQQILGQGPKLLIQFQNNGVVDDSQLPKDRFSAERLKGVDSTLKIQPAKLEDSAVYLCASSPLLEQYFGPGTRLTVT.

This chain links TRBV30 with TRBJ2-3, with 9 nucleotides matching TRBD1. V lost 3 bases to trimming and J lost 0 bases; unmatched junction nucleotides: 13. CDR1 GTSNPN and CDR2 SVGIG come from the germline V gene (reference sequence). CDR3 size: 18 residues. The CDR3 region has the DNA TGTGCCTGGAGCCCCTTCCGTGGGACAGGGTTAAGCACAGATACGCAGTATTTT. Translating gives CAWSPFRGTGLSTDTQYF.

The chain couples TRBV11-2 to TRBJ1-1; possible D gene TRBD1, 5 bases. The CDR3 runs 14 residues. Germline CDR1 and CDR2: SGHAT and FQNNGV. Trimming removed 6 bases at V and 0 bases at J, with 11 bases between. The CDR3 DNA follows: TGTGCCAGCAGACGCGGGGGTATGAACACTGAAGCTTTCTTT. Translated, it gives CASRRGGMNTEAFF.

The chain employs TRBV5-1 and TRBJ2-1; TRBD2 agrees at 9 bases. The CDR3 consists of 15 residues. Germline loops: CDR1 SGHRS, CDR2 YFSETQ. The junction had 5 bases not matched to a gene; V was cut back by 1 base and J by 6 bases. The DNA for the CDR3 is TGCGCCAGCAGCTTGCTGGCTAGCGGGACCAATGAGCAGTTCTTC. Its protein is CASSLLASGTNEQFF.

The chain joins TRBV2 to TRBJ1-2, with TRBD1 matching over 8 bases. Germline-derived CDR1 and CDR2 are SNHLY and FYNNEI. The J segment lost 5 bases and the V segment lost 4 bases, leaving 6 bases of the junction unmatched. The CDR3 spans 14 residues. CDR3 residues: CASSGWTGSYGYTF. The CDR3 DNA sequence: TGTGCCAGCAGTGGATGGACAGGGTCGTATGGCTACACCTTC.

The J gene is TRBJ1-2, the V gene TRBV19, with a weak D call TRBD1 (5 bases). The V gene lost 7 bases and the J gene lost 8 bases, with 20 bases spanning the gap. Germline CDR1 reads LNHDA; CDR2 reads SQIVND (reference sequence). This CDR3 is built from 14 residues. CDR3 protein: CASMEEGTRGGYTF. The DNA for the CDR3 is TGTGCCAGTATGGAGGAGGGGACCCGCGGAGGCTACACCTTC.

This chain uses TRBV30 with TRBJ1-5, with 10 nucleotides matching TRBD1. The J segment lost 6 bases and the V segment lost 2 bases, leaving 4 bases of the junction unmatched. Germline CDR1 reads GTSNPN; CDR2 reads SVGIG (reference sequence). The CDR3 contains 14 residues. The CDR3 DNA reads TGTGCCTGGAGTACGGGACAGGGGATTCAGCCCCAGCATTTT. Amino acid sequence: CAWSTGQGIQPQHF.

The J gene is TRBJ2-7, the V gene TRBV7-8, with no clear D. CDR3 length: 12 amino acids. V was shortened by 1 base and J by 6 bases, with 7 bases between the two germline ends. Germline CDR1 and CDR2: SGHVS and FQNEAQ. The CDR3 here is CASSLGSAEQYF. The CDR3 nucleotides are TGTGCCAGCAGCTTAGGATCAGCCGAGCAGTACTTC.

V and J are TRBV19 and TRBJ1-6, with D perhaps TRBD1 (6 bases). Per germline, CDR1 LNHDA and CDR2 SQIVND (reference sequence). V lost 8 bases and J 9 bases, leaving 20 bases between the germline ends. This CDR3 is built from 15 residues. This chain's CDR3 is CASSFWNREGSPLHF. Here the CDR3 DNA reads TGTGCCAGTTCGTTTTGGAACAGGGAAGGTTCACCCCTCCACTTT. Complete variable domain (other parts from reference TRBV19 and TRBJ1-6): DGGITQSPKYLFRKEGQNVTLSCEQNLNHDAMYWYRQDPGQGLRLIYYSQIVNDFQKGDIAEGYSVSREKKESFPLTVTSAQKNPTAFYLCASSFWNREGSPLHFGNGTRLTVT.

V is TRBV7-9 and J is TRBJ1-4; a weak D match, TRBD1 (6 bases). The CDR3 consists of 14 residues. Trimming stripped 3 bases from V and 6 bases from J, with 11 bases between. Germline V gene sequence: CDR1 SEHNR, CDR2 FQNEAQ (reference sequence). CDR3 bases: TGTGCCAGCAGCTTCGGGGGCGCCGATGAAAAACTGTTTTTT. Translated: CASSFGGADEKLFF.

The rearrangement links TRBV5-1 to TRBJ2-7, with a possible D match to TRBD1 (6 bases). Trimming shortened V by 4 bases and J by 0 bases, and 11 bases separated the two germline ends. CDR1 and CDR2 (germline): SGHRS, YFSETQ. This CDR3 has 14 residues. CDR3 DNA sequence: TGCGCCAGCAGCACAACGGACAGCTCCTACGAGCAGTACTTC. Protein: CASSTTDSSYEQYF.

The chain joins TRBV6-1 to TRBJ1-1; TRBD1 is a possible D gene (5 bases). The V gene's germline CDR1 is MNHNS and CDR2 SASEGT. CDR3 length: 15 residues. The V and J ends lost 3 bases and 1 base respectively, with 12 bases between them. The CDR3 reads CASSDRRGTNTEAFF. The CDR3 DNA reads as TGTGCCAGCAGTGACCGTCGGGGGACGAACACTGAAGCTTTCTTT.

The rearrangement uses TRBV5-6 and TRBJ1-2, with 8 nucleotides matching TRBD1. Germline V lookup: CDR1 SGHDT, CDR2 YYEEEE. V shed 4 bases, J shed 4 bases, and the junction held 15 bases outside the gene matches. CDR3 size: 17 residues. This CDR3 is CASSPPGQVISGYGYTF. Here the CDR3 DNA reads TGTGCCAGCAGCCCCCCGGGACAGGTAATCTCCGGCTATGGCTACACCTTC.

The CDR3, as DNA: TGTGCCAGCAGCCCCAATTGGAACACCATATATTTT. This translates into CASSPNWNTIYF. This rearrangement joins TRBV28 to TRBJ1-3; the D is unclear. The CDR3 totals 12 residues. The V end lost 6 bases, the J end lost 7 bases, and 10 bases lay between the germline ends. CDR1 and CDR2 (germline): MDHEN, SYDVKM. Drawing the rest from reference TRBV28 and TRBJ1-3, the complete variable domain is DVKVTQSSRYLVKRTGEKVFLECVQDMDHENMFWYRQDPGLGLRLIYFSYDVKMKEKGDIPEGYSVSREKKERFSLILESASTNQTSMYLCASSPNWNTIYFGEGSWLTVV.

The chain recombines TRBV6-2 or TRBV6-3 with TRBJ2-7; D remains ambiguous. The V gene's germline CDR1 is MNHEY and CDR2 SVGEGT. The V end was cut by 5 bases, the J end by 2 bases, with 10 bases between. This CDR3 region has 13 residues. The CDR3 region has the DNA TGTGCCAGCAGTCCCCCCCGGCCCTACGAGCAGTACTTC. Amino acids: CASSPPRPYEQYF.

J is TRBJ1-2 and V is TRBV7-9, with TRBD1 matching 7 bases. With 5 bases clipped from V and 4 bases from J, the junction kept 4 bases outside the gene matches. CDR1 and CDR2 (germline): SEHNR, FQNEAQ (reference sequence). The CDR3 is made up of 13 amino acids. The DNA of the CDR3 is TGTGCCAGCAGCCCGCAGGGGGGCTATGGCTACACCTTC. This translates into CASSPQGGYGYTF.

The chain is built from TRBV5-6 and TRBJ1-6; no clear D gene. This CDR3 is built from 13 residues. Germline assignment: CDR1 SGHDT and CDR2 YYEEEE. With 2 bases removed from V and 10 bases from J, the gap between germline ends came to 10 bases. CDR3 coding DNA: TGTGCCAGCAGCTTAGATCGGGTATCACCCCTCCACTTT. This encodes CASSLDRVSPLHF.

The chain links TRBV2 to TRBJ2-2; 9 positions agree with TRBD2. V shed 6 bases and J 2 bases; nucleotides not matched to a gene: 7. The CDR3 spans 16 residues. The germline CDR1 and CDR2 sequences are SNHLY and FYNNEI. The CDR3 nucleotides are TGTGCCAGCAGAACCGGGACTAGCTCTAACACCGGGGAGCTGTTTTTT. This gives the protein CASRTGTSSNTGELFF.